What follows describes a single T cell receptor (beta chain). Its antigen is still unknown. At one of its ends the junction is not consistent with the germline gene, which may arise from a read error. This sample is drawn from a study of tumor-infiltrating lymphocytes in primary liver carcinoma. Background on the study: Samples returned roughly 3.5 to 7.5 million productive TCRbeta reads, a yield that was similar across tissue types.

The germline CDR1 and CDR2 sequences are MDHEN and SYDVKM. The CDR3 consists of 16 residues. Study observations and caveats: For tumor-adjacent and tumor-blood pairs, overlap was less than that seen for tumor region pairs.

From about 20-30 mg of unsorted bulk tissue, DNA and RNA were co-extracted together. TCR beta cDNA came from approximately 540 ng total RNA, primed with a constant-region primer. What produced the TCR beta libraries was three nested multiplex PCR rounds using slightly modified ARM-PCR. PCR rounds one and two used TRBV1-TRBV30 forward primers with a C-beta reverse primer for 10 cycles each. MiXCR, applied by TCRdb to the multiplex PCR reads, yields one record per CDR3 protein. This table holds approximately 92,000 distinct CDR3 sequences, about three quarters found once. The sequenced sample was liver tumor tissue from sampling region 5. As for subset: tumor region T5, tumor centre. The rearrangement links TRBV28 to TRBJ2-3, with 10 bases aligning to TRBD1. The clonotype originates from a woman aged 60-70 years with primary liver carcinoma and hepatitis B virus infection. CDR3 amino acids: CASHPGQGWSTDTQYF. The CDR3 region has the DNA TGTGCCTCGCACCCGGGACAGGGGTGGAGCACAGATACCCAGTATTTT.